Detailed here is one TCR beta chain. The record originates from a study of OX40 agonist ivuxolimab in advanced cancers. The V gene's germline CDR1 is SGHRS and CDR2 YFSETQ. V lost 5 bases, J lost 0 bases, and 12 bases lay in between. This CDR3 has 15 amino acids. Clones were read by immunoSEQ multiplex PCR, and TCRdb kept only the in-frame ones, dropping some. Found here are more than 55,000 clones, 70% to 85% of them singletons; the top ten hold about 3.7%. V is TRBV5-1 and J is TRBJ2-1; the D gene is possibly TRBD2 (6 bases). The clonotype comes from an adult with an advanced solid tumor such as melanoma, head and neck, liver or kidney cancer. The source was CD4+ or CD8+ T cells sorted from blood, collected in a trial of the OX40 agonist ivuxolimab. The CDR3 is CASRPSVSSYNEQFF. CDR3 nucleotides: TGCGCCAGCAGGCCTAGCGTGAGCTCCTACAATGAGCAGTTCTTC.